The sequence of this T cell receptor beta chain was determined in a study of response to subunit inactivated influenza vaccine. Study-wide results and caveats: Each seasonal influenza vaccination recruits few new T cells, the authors suggested.

The length of the CDR3 is 14 residues. V was shortened by 6 bases and J by 2 bases, with 13 bases between the two germline ends. In germline, CDR1 is MNHNS, CDR2 SASEGT. This clonotype was observed a handful of times. The target antigen is unknown. TCRdb re-called the RT-PCR reads through MiXCR, storing one row per CDR3 protein. The sample records under 950,000 distinct CDR3 sequences, 21% being singletons. This receptor was identified in a man aged 50 to 59 who received an inactivated influenza vaccine. Sequenced material: PBMCs from blood, taken more than 4 days after vaccination. This chain connects TRBV6-1 to TRBJ1-1, with D perhaps matching TRBD1 (6 bases). CDR3 DNA: TGTGCCAGCAGAGATAGGGGGGGCAACACTGAAGCTTTCTTT. Translation gives CASRDRGGNTEAFF.